This T cell receptor beta chain was sequenced for a study of T cells in localized non-small cell lung cancer. The study, taken as a whole, reports: The appearance of a median about 62 of the top 100 tumor clones was seen in adjacent lung. The highest T cell clonality was in uninvolved adjacent lung, above tumor. Greater T cell density in blood accompanied longer overall survival.

To note about this clone: Its specificity is not known.

This table comes from immunoSEQ multiplex PCR, and its TCRdb copy is limited to in-frame clones, with some not included. The sample comprises some 10,000 clones, approximately 50% of which are singletons, and approximately 4.5% rests with the top ten. The receptor's source is a woman between 40 and 69 years old with stage II squamous cell lung carcinoma. The specimen was lymph node tissue, collected before any cancer treatment.

CDR3 protein: CASSLAGFGTEAFF. In nucleotides, the CDR3 is TGCGCCAGCAGCTTGGCAGGGTTCGGCACTGAAGCTTTCTTT. This chain links TRBV5-1 with TRBJ1-1; maybe TRBD1 (5 bases). Germline values: CDR1 SGHRS, CDR2 YFSETQ. The CDR3 sequence is 14 residues long. The V and J ends lost 0 bases and 4 bases respectively, with 10 bases between them.